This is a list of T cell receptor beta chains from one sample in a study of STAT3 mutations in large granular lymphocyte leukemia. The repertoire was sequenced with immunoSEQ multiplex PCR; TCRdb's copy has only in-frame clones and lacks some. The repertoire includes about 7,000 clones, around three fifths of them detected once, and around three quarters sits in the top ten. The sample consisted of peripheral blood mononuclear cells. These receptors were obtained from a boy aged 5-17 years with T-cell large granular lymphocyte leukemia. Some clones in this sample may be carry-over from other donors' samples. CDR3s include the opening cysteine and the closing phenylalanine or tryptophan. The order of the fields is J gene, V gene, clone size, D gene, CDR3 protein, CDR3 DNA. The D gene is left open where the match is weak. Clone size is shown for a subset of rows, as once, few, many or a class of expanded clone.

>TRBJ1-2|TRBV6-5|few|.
CASSYSGGGYTF
TGTGCCAGCAGTTACTCGGGGGGTGGCTACACCTTC
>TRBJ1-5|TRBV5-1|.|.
CASSPGHSNQPQHF
TGCGCCAGCAGCCCCGGACACAGCAATCAGCCCCAGCATTTT
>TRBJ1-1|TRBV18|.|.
CASSPRDLMNTEAFF
TGTGCCAGCTCACCCCGGGATCTCATGAACACTGAAGCTTTCTTT
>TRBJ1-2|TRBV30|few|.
CAWTPGTDGYTF
TGTGCCTGGACTCCCGGGACCGATGGCTACACCTTC
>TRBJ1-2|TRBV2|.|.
CASSEAAAGMYYGYTF
TGTGCCAGCAGTGAAGCAGCGGCAGGGATGTACTATGGCTACACCTTC
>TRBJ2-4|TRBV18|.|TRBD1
CASSPQGANIQYF
TGTGCCAGCTCACCTCAGGGGGCGAACATTCAGTACTTC
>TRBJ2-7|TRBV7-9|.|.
CASSSLGEQYF
TGTGCCAGCAGCTCCCTTGGGGAGCAGTACTTC
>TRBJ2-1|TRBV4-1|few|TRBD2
CASSHTSGGHNEQFF
TGCGCCAGCAGCCACACTAGCGGAGGCCACAATGAGCAGTTCTTC
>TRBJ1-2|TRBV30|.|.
CAWSTVNYGYTF
TGTGCCTGGAGTACGGTTAACTATGGCTACACCTTC
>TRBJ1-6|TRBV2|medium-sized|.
CASSYSSYNSPLHF
TGTGCCAGCAGTTACAGCTCCTATAATTCACCCCTCCACTTT
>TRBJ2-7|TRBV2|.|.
CASRRTGENEQYF
TGTGCCAGCAGGCGGACGGGAGAGAACGAGCAGTACTTC
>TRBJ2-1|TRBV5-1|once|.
CASSLSSGNEQFF
TGCGCCAGCAGCTTGAGCAGCGGCAATGAGCAGTTCTTC
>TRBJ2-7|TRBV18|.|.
CASSQADHYEQYF
TGTGCCAGCTCACAGGCCGACCACTACGAGCAGTACTTC
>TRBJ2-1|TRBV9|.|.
CASSVVSNSEQFF
TGTGCCAGCAGCGTAGTTTCCAACAGTGAGCAGTTCTTC
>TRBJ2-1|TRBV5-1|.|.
CASSLGQVNEQFF
TGCGCCAGCAGCTTGGGACAGGTCAATGAGCAGTTCTTC
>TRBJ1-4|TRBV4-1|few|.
CASSQDVAATNEKLFF
TGCGCCAGCAGCCAAGACGTAGCAGCAACTAATGAAAAACTGTTTTTT
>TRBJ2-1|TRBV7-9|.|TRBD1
CASSFVGTAFYNEQFF
TGTGCCAGCAGCTTTGTTGGGACAGCCTTCTACAATGAGCAGTTCTTC
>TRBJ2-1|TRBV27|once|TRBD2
CASSLGTSGRDNEQFF
TGTGCCAGCAGTTTAGGGACTAGCGGGAGAGACAATGAGCAGTTCTTC
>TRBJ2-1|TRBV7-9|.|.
CASSSGLLGNEQFF
TGTGCCAGCAGTTCGGGACTCCTGGGCAATGAGCAGTTCTTC
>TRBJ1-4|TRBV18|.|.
CASSPSMGAGEKLFF
TGTGCCAGCTCACCAAGTATGGGGGCTGGTGAAAAACTGTTTTTT
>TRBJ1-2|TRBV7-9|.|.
CASSLEVSRGYTF
TGTGCCAGCAGCTTAGAGGTTTCTCGTGGCTACACCTTC
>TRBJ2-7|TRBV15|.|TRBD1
CATSRDRGGGEQYF
TGTGCCACCAGCAGGGACAGGGGAGGCGGCGAGCAGTACTTC
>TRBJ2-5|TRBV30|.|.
CAWSPPRRGQETQYF
TGTGCCTGGAGCCCCCCAAGACGGGGTCAAGAGACCCAGTACTTC
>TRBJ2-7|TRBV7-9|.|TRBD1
CASSRTGGWYEQYF
TGTGCCAGCAGCCGGACAGGGGGCTGGTACGAGCAGTACTTC